This T cell receptor (beta chain) stems from a study of shared clonotypes between healthy human individuals. Overall study context: Each donor's CD4 naive and CD4 memory cells filled three plates apiece, CD8 naive two, and CD8 memory one.

In germline, CDR1 is SNHLY, CDR2 FYNNEI. The V end was cut by 7 bases, the J end by 4 bases, with 13 bases between. This CDR3 contains 13 residues. General observations from the study: Few donors restricted represented genetic and exposure-history diversity.

In the source study's methods: For the immunoSEQ data, sequences were junction-only without quality scores, so filtering differed. Generated by immunoSEQ multiplex PCR, the TCRdb table keeps only in-frame clones and is missing some. V and J calls and clone size come straight from that table; D and trimming were deduced from the DNA. The sample lists about 2.4 million clones; more than 90% were seen once. Worth noting for this clone: What it binds is not known.

The genes are TRBV2 and TRBJ1-1; D might be TRBD1 (6 bases). The sequence was obtained from a man aged 18-30 years in good health. Material: naive CD4+ T cells sorted from blood. Subset: CD45RA+ positively selected. This CDR3 reads CASTTRGGTEAFF. DNA of the CDR3: TGTGCCAGCACGACCAGGGGAGGCACTGAAGCTTTCTTT.